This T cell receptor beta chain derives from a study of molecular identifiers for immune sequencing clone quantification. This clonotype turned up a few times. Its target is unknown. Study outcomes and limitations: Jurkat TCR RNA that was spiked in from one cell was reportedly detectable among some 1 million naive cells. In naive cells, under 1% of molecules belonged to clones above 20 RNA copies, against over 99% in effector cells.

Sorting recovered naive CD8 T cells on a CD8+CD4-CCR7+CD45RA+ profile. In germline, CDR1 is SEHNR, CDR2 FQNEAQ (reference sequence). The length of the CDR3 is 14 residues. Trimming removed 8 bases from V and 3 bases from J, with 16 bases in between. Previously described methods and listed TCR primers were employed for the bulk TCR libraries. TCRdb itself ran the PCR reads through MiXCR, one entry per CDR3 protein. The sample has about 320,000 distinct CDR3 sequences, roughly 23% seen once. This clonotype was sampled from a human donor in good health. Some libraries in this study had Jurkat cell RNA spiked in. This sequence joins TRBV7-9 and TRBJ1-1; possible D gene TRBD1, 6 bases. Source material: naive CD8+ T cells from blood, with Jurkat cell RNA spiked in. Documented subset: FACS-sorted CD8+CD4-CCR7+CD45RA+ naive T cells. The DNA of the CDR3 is TGTGCCAGCGCACTAGTAGGGGGTTACACTGAAGCTTTCTTT. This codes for CASALVGGYTEAFF.